The next 24 T cell receptor beta chains were all read from a single sample in a study of response to subunit inactivated influenza vaccine. TCRdb re-called the RT-PCR reads with MiXCR, one entry per CDR3 protein. The sample has under 500,000 distinct CDR3 sequences; 11% are singletons. This material consisted of PBMCs from blood, taken more than 35 days after vaccination. These receptors were collected from a man aged 50-59 years who received an inactivated influenza vaccine.

This clonotype was observed many times. The chain is built from TRBV20-1 and TRBJ2-1, with 8 bases that match TRBD2. The V gene end was trimmed by 4 bases and the J gene end by 1 base; junction bases not matched to a gene: 3. This CDR3 spans 14 amino acids. Germline values: CDR1 DFQATT, CDR2 SNEGSKA (reference sequence). In DNA, the CDR3 is TGCAGTGCTAAGGGACTAGAATCCTACAATGAGCAGTTCTTC. Translating gives CSAKGLESYNEQFF.

V gene TRBV7-9 combines with J gene TRBJ1-1, with 8 bases aligning to TRBD1. The CDR3 contains 14 residues. V was pared by 3 bases and J by 1 base, with 1 base of the junction left unmatched. The germline V gene has CDR1 SEHNR and CDR2 FQNEAQ (reference sequence). The CDR3 region has the DNA TGTGCCAGCAGCTTCGACAGGGGGAACACTGAAGCTTTCTTT. It codes for CASSFDRGNTEAFF. The full variable domain, its missing parts supplied by reference TRBV7-9 and TRBJ1-1, is DTGVSQNPRHKITKRGQNVTFRCDPISEHNRLYWYRQTLGQGPEFLTYFQNEAQLEKSRLLSDRFSAERPKGSFSTLEIQRTEQGDSAMYLCASSFDRGNTEAFFGQGTRLTVV.

This clonotype has at least ten counts. The CDR3 spells CASSLAGTGVRNEQFF. CDR3 in DNA: TGCGCCAGCAGCTTAGCCGGGACAGGGGTACGCAATGAGCAGTTCTTC. This chain connects TRBV5-1 to TRBJ2-1; 10 bases are a match to TRBD1. The germline V gene encodes CDR1 SGHRS and CDR2 YFSETQ. With 2 bases clipped from V and 6 bases from J, the junction kept 8 bases outside the gene matches. The CDR3 is 16 residues long.

The rearrangement links TRBV4-3 to TRBJ1-1; D is uncertain. Germline values: CDR1 LGHNA, CDR2 YSLEER. The length of the CDR3 is 16 residues. Trimming pared 0 bases from V and 1 base from J, leaving 12 bases between. This CDR3 reads CASSQDLRPENTEAFF. In DNA, the CDR3 is TGCGCCAGCAGCCAAGATTTGCGCCCCGAGAACACTGAAGCTTTCTTT.

Ten or more counts support this clonotype. The CDR3 DNA is TGCAGTGCCCCCAGATTGACAGGGGGCACTGAAGCTTTCTTT. Translated: CSAPRLTGGTEAFF. The V call is TRBV20-1, the J call TRBJ1-1; the match to TRBD1 covers 9 bases. CDR1 DFQATT and CDR2 SNEGSKA come from the germline V gene (reference sequence). The trim removed 6 bases at V and 4 bases at J, leaving 9 bases unmatched. The CDR3 sequence is 14 residues long.

This clonotype appeared many times. This chain uses TRBV29-1 with TRBJ2-5; D possibly corresponds to TRBD2 (6 bases). The CDR3 runs 13 residues. CDR1 is SQVTM and CDR2 is ANQGSEA in the germline V gene. V gave up 4 bases and J gave up 2 bases, with 11 bases separating them. The CDR3 nucleotides are TGCAGCGTTGCAGCAGGGACTCAAGAGACCCAGTACTTC. As protein: CSVAAGTQETQYF.

This clonotype was detected many times. The chain joins TRBV7-2 to TRBJ2-5; maybe TRBD1 (6 bases). The V gene's germline CDR1 is SGHTA and CDR2 FQGNSA. The CDR3 sequence is 13 residues long. V lost 1 base and J 8 bases, leaving 11 bases between the germline ends. Here the CDR3 DNA reads TGTGCCAGCAGCTTAGAGGGGGTCGGAACCCAGTACTTC. Translation gives CASSLEGVGTQYF.

In this sample, this clonotype turned up many times. The rearrangement uses TRBV3-1 and TRBJ2-1; 7 positions match TRBD2. The CDR3 runs 16 residues. V shed 1 base and J 2 bases; nucleotides not matched to a gene: 5. The germline V gene has CDR1 LGHDT and CDR2 YNNKEL (reference sequence). CDR3 protein: CASSQGGGTAYNEQFF. The CDR3 DNA is TGTGCCAGCAGCCAAGGGGGGGGGACTGCCTACAATGAGCAGTTCTTC.

This clonotype occurred a few times. The chain uses TRBV6-2 or TRBV6-3 and TRBJ2-1; 12 bases agree with TRBD2. After removal of 2 bases from V and 4 bases from J, the junction contained 3 bases not matched to a gene. Germline CDR1 and CDR2: MNHEY and SVGEGT. CDR3 length: 16 residues. CDR3 sequence: CASSYGLAGGYNEQFF. The DNA for the CDR3 is TGTGCCAGCAGTTACGGGCTAGCGGGAGGGTACAATGAGCAGTTCTTC.

The chain joins TRBV13 to TRBJ2-2, with TRBD2 matching over 7 bases. Trimming at V came to 4 bases and at J to 6 bases, leaving 11 bases not matched to a gene. This CDR3 has 16 amino acids. The germline CDR1 and CDR2 sequences are PRHDT and FYEKMQ (reference sequence). CDR3 protein: CASSSRGAGDAGELFF. The CDR3 nucleotides are TGTGCCAGCAGCTCTCGTGGGGCGGGGGATGCCGGGGAGCTGTTTTTT.

The chain has TRBV11-2 and TRBJ2-7, with D possibly matching TRBD1 (6 bases). There are 15 residues in the CDR3. V was shortened by 4 bases and J by 3 bases, with 16 bases between the two germline ends. Germline loops: CDR1 SGHAT, CDR2 FQNNGV. This CDR3 is CASSSTELTGYEQYF. Here the CDR3 DNA reads TGTGCCAGCAGCTCGACAGAGTTGACAGGCTACGAGCAGTACTTC.

This clonotype was observed a handful of times. This chain joins TRBV6-5 and TRBJ2-1; the D gene could be TRBD1 or TRBD2 (6 bases each). The CDR3 runs 14 residues. The germline V gene has CDR1 MNHEY and CDR2 SVGAGI. Trimming shortened V by 0 bases and J by 10 bases, and 13 bases separated the two germline ends. Written as DNA, the CDR3 is TGTGCCAGCAGTTACTCGGTGGGGGGCCTAGAGCAGTTCTTC. This gives the protein CASSYSVGGLEQFF.

The chain carries TRBV29-1 and TRBJ2-3; D is undetermined. This CDR3 spans 13 amino acids. Trimming shortened V by 7 bases and J by 7 bases, and 18 bases separated the two germline ends. Germline V gene lookup returns CDR1 SQVTM and CDR2 ANQGSEA. The CDR3 region is CSAGDTPGYTQYF. CDR3 in DNA: TGCAGCGCAGGAGATACCCCTGGATATACGCAGTATTTT.

The V and J genes are TRBV4-3 and TRBJ2-3, with D perhaps matching TRBD2 (6 bases). The CDR3 loop spans 14 amino acids. V was trimmed by 2 bases and J by 8 bases, leaving 14 bases between them. Germline CDR1 reads LGHNA; CDR2 reads YSLEER. The CDR3, as DNA: TGCGCCAGCAGCCAAAAGACGGGGGAGAGTACGCAGTATTTT. Translating gives CASSQKTGESTQYF.

This clonotype appeared many times. This chain uses TRBV6-5 with TRBJ1-1; TRBD1 aligns across 7 bases. V gave up 2 bases and J gave up 3 bases; unmatched junction bases: 3. Looked up from germline, CDR1 is MNHEY and CDR2 is SVGAGI. CDR3 length: 14 amino acids. The CDR3 reads CASSYMQGDTEAFF. CDR3 DNA sequence: TGTGCCAGCAGTTACATGCAGGGGGACACTGAAGCTTTCTTT.

This clonotype has only a few counts. CDR3 protein: CASSLQVGNQPQHF. The CDR3 nucleotides read TGCGCCAGCAGCCTACAAGTGGGGAATCAGCCCCAGCATTTT. The gene calls are TRBV4-1 and TRBJ1-5, with D unresolved. The V gene lost 4 bases and the J gene lost 4 bases, with 11 bases spanning the gap. The V gene's germline CDR1 is MGHRA and CDR2 YSYEKL. This CDR3 spans 14 amino acids.

The sample holds a few counts of this clonotype. The rearrangement joins TRBV20-1 to TRBJ2-7; D remains ambiguous. Trimming left V 0 bases short and J 0 bases short, with 15 bases between. From germline, CDR1 is DFQATT and CDR2 SNEGSKA (reference sequence). The CDR3 loop spans 16 amino acids. CDR3 sequence: CSARDPRKLSSYEQYF. The CDR3 coding sequence is TGCAGTGCTAGAGATCCTAGAAAGTTGAGCTCCTACGAGCAGTACTTC.

This clonotype was observed many times. The J gene is TRBJ2-3, the V gene TRBV28; TRBD2 matches 10 bases. Germline assignment: CDR1 MDHEN and CDR2 SYDVKM. This CDR3 region has 15 residues. Germline trimming cut 5 bases from V and 7 bases from J; bases unmatched to any gene: 9. DNA of the CDR3: TGTGCCAGCAGTCTGAGGGGACTAGCGACTAATACGCAGTATTTT. Its translation is CASSLRGLATNTQYF. The full variable domain, rest sourced from reference TRBV28 and TRBJ2-3, is DVKVTQSSRYLVKRTGEKVFLECVQDMDHENMFWYRQDPGLGLRLIYFSYDVKMKEKGDIPEGYSVSREKKERFSLILESASTNQTSMYLCASSLRGLATNTQYFGPGTRLTVL.

The chain recombines TRBV6-1 with TRBJ2-5, with a possible D match to TRBD1 (5 bases). The CDR3 covers 14 residues. Germline assignment: CDR1 MNHNS and CDR2 SASEGT. V was clipped by 5 bases and J by 5 bases, with 15 bases between them. The CDR3 sequence: CASSRGRMEETQYF. DNA for the CDR3: TGTGCCAGCAGTAGGGGCAGAATGGAGGAGACCCAGTACTTC.

The chain employs TRBV6-5 and TRBJ2-3, with 10 nucleotides matching TRBD1. The CDR3 contains 13 residues. Germline V lookup: CDR1 MNHEY, CDR2 SVGAGI. Unmatched junction bases numbered 4, after V lost 4 bases and J lost 9 bases. In DNA, the CDR3 is TGTGCCAGCAGTTTCCGGGACAGGGGCACGCAGTATTTT. This encodes CASSFRDRGTQYF.

V usage is TRBV7-8 and J usage is TRBJ2-1; D unclear. The CDR3 is 13 residues long. CDR1 is SGHVS and CDR2 is FQNEAQ in the germline V gene. V shed 0 bases and J shed 9 bases, with 9 bases lying between them. The CDR3 region has the DNA TGTGCCAGCAGCTTAGCCCCGTCCCCTGAGCAGTTCTTC. Its protein product is CASSLAPSPEQFF.

This chain joins TRBV7-9 and TRBJ2-4; D remains ambiguous. Trimming removed 0 bases from V and 5 bases from J, with 8 bases in between. Germline lookup yields CDR1 SEHNR and CDR2 FQNEAQ (reference sequence). The CDR3 loop spans 14 amino acids. CDR3 residues: CASSLAPRENIQYF. Written as DNA, the CDR3 is TGTGCCAGCAGCTTAGCTCCCCGCGAAAACATTCAGTACTTC.

This clonotype has only a few counts. CDR3 in amino acids: CASSFLGVWERNTGELFF. In DNA, the CDR3 is TGTGCCAGCAGCTTTCTCGGGGTTTGGGAGAGGAACACCGGGGAGCTGTTTTTT. The chain couples TRBV11-1 to TRBJ2-2; a possible D gene is TRBD2 (5 bases). Germline CDR1 SGHAT, CDR2 FQDESV (reference sequence). This CDR3 is built from 18 residues. V lost 3 bases to trimming and J lost 1 base, with 18 bases between them.

This rearrangement joins TRBV7-2 to TRBJ2-2, with TRBD2 matching over 7 bases. Unmatched junction bases numbered 9, after V lost 5 bases and J lost 6 bases. Looked up from germline, CDR1 is SGHTA and CDR2 is FQGNSA. CDR3 length: 15 amino acids. The CDR3 reads CASSIGTIKSGELFF. For the CDR3, the DNA is TGTGCCAGCAGCATCGGGACTATCAAGTCCGGGGAGCTGTTTTTT.